This TCR beta chain was identified during a study of identical twins. This clonotype was seen only a few times. From the 5' RACE reads, TCRdb called clonotypes with MiXCR, one entry per CDR3 protein. This table has some 1,700,000 distinct CDR3 sequences, about 32% appearing once. Sequencing was carried out using cord blood. The TCR was taken from a newborn girl in good health.

The CDR3 nucleotides are TGTGCCACTCGGGACAGCCTAAGAGGCACTGAAGCTTTCTTT. Translation: CATRDSLRGTEAFF. V usage is TRBV6-4 and J usage is TRBJ1-1, with 7 bases fitting TRBD1. Per the germline V gene, CDR1 is MRHNA and CDR2 is SNTAGT. The CDR3 totals 14 residues. The J segment lost 4 bases and the V segment lost 10 bases, leaving 12 bases of the junction unmatched.